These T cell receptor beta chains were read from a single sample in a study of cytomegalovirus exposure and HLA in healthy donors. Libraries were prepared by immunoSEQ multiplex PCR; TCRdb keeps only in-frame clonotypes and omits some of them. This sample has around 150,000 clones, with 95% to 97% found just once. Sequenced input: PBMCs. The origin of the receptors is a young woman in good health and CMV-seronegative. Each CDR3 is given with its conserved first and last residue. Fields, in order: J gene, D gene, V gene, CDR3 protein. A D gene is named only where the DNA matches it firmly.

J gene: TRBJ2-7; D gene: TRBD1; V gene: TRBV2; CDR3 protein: CASSEGTGFVGEQYF
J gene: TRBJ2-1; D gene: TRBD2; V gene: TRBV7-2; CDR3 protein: CASSLVASGGADSYNEQFF
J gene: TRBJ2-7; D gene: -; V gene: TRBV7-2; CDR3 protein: CASSSSRGGGLYEQYF
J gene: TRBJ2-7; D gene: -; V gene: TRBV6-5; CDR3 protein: CASRTGYEQYF
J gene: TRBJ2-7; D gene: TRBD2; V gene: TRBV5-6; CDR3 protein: CASSTRGGEQYF
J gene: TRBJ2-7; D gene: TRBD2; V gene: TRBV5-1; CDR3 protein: CASSLPGGRNEQYF
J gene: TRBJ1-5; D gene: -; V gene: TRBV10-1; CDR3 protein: CASSVPGEEQPQHF
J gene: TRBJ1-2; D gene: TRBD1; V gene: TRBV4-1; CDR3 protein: CASSQALRQGVFGYTF
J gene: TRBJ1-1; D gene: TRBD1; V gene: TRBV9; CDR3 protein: CASSVAPGTVNTEAFF
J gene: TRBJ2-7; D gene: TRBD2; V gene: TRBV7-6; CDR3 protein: CASSLANPGTTADEQYF
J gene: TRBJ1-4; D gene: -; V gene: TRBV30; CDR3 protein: CAWSVQGWEKLFF
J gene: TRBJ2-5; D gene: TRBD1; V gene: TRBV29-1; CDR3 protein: CSVRTGELQETQYF
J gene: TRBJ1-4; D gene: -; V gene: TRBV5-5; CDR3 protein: CASSLVRANEKLFF
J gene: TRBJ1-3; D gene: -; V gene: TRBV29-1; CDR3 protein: CSVGLGGNTIYF
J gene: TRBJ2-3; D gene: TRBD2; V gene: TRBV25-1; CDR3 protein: CASSDASGPTDTQYF
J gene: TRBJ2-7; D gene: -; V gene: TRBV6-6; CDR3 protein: CASRRDNLPEQYF
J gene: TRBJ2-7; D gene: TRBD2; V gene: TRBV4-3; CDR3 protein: CASSQEGGLAGEVSYEQYF
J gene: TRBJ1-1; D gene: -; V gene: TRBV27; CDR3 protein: CASSSEGSTEAFF
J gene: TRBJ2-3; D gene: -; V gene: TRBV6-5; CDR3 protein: CASRVGDLITDTQYF
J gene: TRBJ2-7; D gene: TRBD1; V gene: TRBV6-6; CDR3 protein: CASSSTGTGGEQYF
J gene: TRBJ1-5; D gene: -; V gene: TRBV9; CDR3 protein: CASSPHLGADQPQHF
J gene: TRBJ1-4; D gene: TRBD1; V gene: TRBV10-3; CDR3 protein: CAISQPGTVRLFF
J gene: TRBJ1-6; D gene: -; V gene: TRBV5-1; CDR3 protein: CASSLGPGEALHF
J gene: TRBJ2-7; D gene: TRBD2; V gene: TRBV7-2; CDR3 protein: CASSSDLSGGRYEQYF
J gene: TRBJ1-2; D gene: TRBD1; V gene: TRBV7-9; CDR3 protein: CASSPSGQSPSYTF
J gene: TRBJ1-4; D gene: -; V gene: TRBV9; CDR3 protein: CASNPGASNEKLFF
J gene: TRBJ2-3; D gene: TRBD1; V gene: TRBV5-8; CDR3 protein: CASPQSRGTDTQYF
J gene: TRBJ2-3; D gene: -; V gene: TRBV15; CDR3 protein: CATSRDLGDSNTQYF
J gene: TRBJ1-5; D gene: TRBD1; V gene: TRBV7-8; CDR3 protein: CASSPWTGDQPQHF
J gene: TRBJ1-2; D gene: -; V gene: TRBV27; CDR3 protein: CASSLYRDTFGYGYTF
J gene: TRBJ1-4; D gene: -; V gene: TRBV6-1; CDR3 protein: CASSDDIEKLFF
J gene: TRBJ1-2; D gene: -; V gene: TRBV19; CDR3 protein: CASSIRDNLDGYTF
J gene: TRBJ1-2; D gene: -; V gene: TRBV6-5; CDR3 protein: CASSYVGQGKGYTF
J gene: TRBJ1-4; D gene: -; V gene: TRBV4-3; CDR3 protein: CASSLRAGTPGGEKLFF
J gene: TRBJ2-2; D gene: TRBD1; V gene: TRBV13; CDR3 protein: CASREGAGDTGELFF
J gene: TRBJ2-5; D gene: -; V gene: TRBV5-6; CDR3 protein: CASSLAGTTVQETQYF
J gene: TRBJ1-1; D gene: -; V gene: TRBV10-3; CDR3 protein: CAISVQRNTEAFF
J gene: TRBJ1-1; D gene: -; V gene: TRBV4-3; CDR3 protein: CASSQEIQGFDTEAFF
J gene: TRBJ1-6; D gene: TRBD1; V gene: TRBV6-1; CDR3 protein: CASSEDRGNSPLHF
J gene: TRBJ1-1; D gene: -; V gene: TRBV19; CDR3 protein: CASLAGNTEAFF
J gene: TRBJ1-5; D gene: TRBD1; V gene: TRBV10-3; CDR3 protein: CAIKAGQGAQPQHF